This entry concerns a single TCR beta chain. Its antigen is unknown. No qualities accompany the bases; no much larger clone lies one base away. TCRbeta CDR3 regions were amplified from genomic DNA using the immunoSEQ Assay, a bias-controlled multiplex PCR. The authors' pipeline ran thus. Nucleated cell counts per sample were estimated from amplification of reference gene primers within the assay. To quantify the absolute abundance of each unique TCRbeta CDR3 rearrangement, sequence reads were collapsed and filtered. For each sample, productive Simpson clonality was calculated as the square root of Simpson's diversity index across productive rearrangements. Here the immuneACCESS table is served through TCRdb, limited to in-frame sequences with V and J called. Missing clones are a known gap in these copies; in checked studies unresolved V genes cover under half, and the rest lacks a known reason. The V and J calls and clone size come from that table; D and trimming were worked out from the DNA. The sample table records roughly 150,000 clones; approximately 92% of these occur just once. The ten top clones hold around 2.9% of the sample.

The CDR1 and CDR2 encoded by the germline V gene are KGHSH and LQKENI. Germline trimming amounts to 3 bases on V and 4 bases on J, with 4 as the count of junction bases outside the gene matches. Including cysteine and phenylalanine, the CDR3 has 15 amino acids. Of the read, only the CDR3 DNA is kept; its 45 bases are in frame from base 1. This entry comes from a study of blood T cell repertoires in COVID-19 (dated by TCRdb to about 2020). Background for the entire study: The collaborator samples originated in the United States, Italy and Spain and spanned the acute and convalescent phases of COVID-19. Samples were obtained from the ongoing ImmuneRACE study (first 160 participants) and from 1,000 to 1,500 subjects provided by 6 global collaborators. Where HLA class I and class II types were available, the types were taken from metadata supplied by the sample provider, not from assay-based typing. The material from the prospective study consisted of cDNA or gDNA derived from T cells, B-cell-depleted T cells, or PBMCs. Deeply sampled blood TCRbeta repertoires from subjects exposed to, actively infected with, or recovered from COVID-19 were included in the dataset. The repertoires were made available in a free public database intended to serve as a resource for research on the immune response to SARS-CoV-2. The sample metadata nearly always contained a de-identified subject ID, COVID-19 status, age in years and sex.

General findings and caveats noted by the study authors: Clinical and demographic metadata were provided uncurated, with the amount varying by source and participant.

Collaborating institutions collected whole blood in K2EDTA tubes following their own protocols. For TCRbeta analysis, collaborators shipped samples as frozen whole blood, isolated PBMCs, or DNA extracted from either of those sample types. The chain joins TRBV18 to TRBJ2-5; TRBD1 aligns with 11 central bases. Sample: peripheral blood. The sequence was obtained from an older woman with active COVID-19. The nucleotide sequence is TGTGCCAGCTCACCTCGGGACAGGGGGTCAGAGACCCAGTACTTC. Its protein reads: CASSPRDRGSETQYF.